The 8 T cell receptor beta chains listed next were all sequenced from one sample in a study of control samples from healthy donors and cancer patients. Sequencing used immunoSEQ multiplex PCR; TCRdb keeps in-frame clones, though not all of them. The sample shows about 160,000 clones, 92% of them seen only once. Sequencing was carried out using blood. The receptors stem from a woman aged 30 to 39 in good health.

The chain has TRBV19 and TRBJ2-7; 9 bases align to TRBD1. J gave up 4 bases and V 3 bases, and 4 bases lay outside the gene matches. Germline V CDR1 and CDR2: LNHDA, SQIVND (reference sequence). CDR3 length equals 14 residues. CDR3 protein: CASSIGTGWYEQYF. The CDR3 DNA sequence: TGTGCCAGTAGTATCGGGACAGGGTGGTACGAGCAGTACTTC.

Concerning this clone itself: Mismatch with germline at one junction end may stem from a read error. Other DNA sequences in this specimen translate into the identical CDR3. The rearrangement links TRBV28 to TRBJ2-7, with D possibly matching TRBD2 (5 bases). Germline CDR1 and CDR2: MDHEN and SYDVKM. The CDR3 length is 17 residues. In nucleotides, the CDR3 is TGTGCCAGCAGTCTATGGGGAGCGGAGGCGCCATCCTATGAGCAGTACTTC. The encoded protein is CASSLWGAEAPSYEQYF.

The chain recombines TRBV27 with TRBJ2-7; 11 bases fit TRBD1. J lost 4 bases, V lost 7 bases, and 12 bases had no gene match. Germline V gene data show CDR1 as MNHEY and CDR2 as SMNVEV (reference sequence). The CDR3 extends over 16 amino acids. The CDR3 sequence: CASTVLGQGAQYEQYF. CDR3 DNA sequence: TGTGCCAGCACCGTTCTTGGACAGGGGGCTCAATACGAGCAGTACTTC.

In its sample, this clone was seen a few times. The chain links TRBV7-6 to TRBJ2-7; 9 positions agree with TRBD1. The V and J ends lost 5 bases and 4 bases, in that order; junction bases with no gene match: 6. Germline V CDR1 and CDR2: SGHVS, FNYEAQ. The CDR3 totals 14 residues. The CDR3 coding sequence is TGTGCCAGCAGCGCTCGACAGGGGGATTACGAGCAGTACTTC. Protein: CASSARQGDYEQYF.

This clone has a single count. The chain joins TRBV5-4 to TRBJ1-2, with TRBD1 matching over 11 bases. Trimming at V came to 4 bases and at J to 1 base, leaving 9 bases not matched to a gene. Germline CDR1 is SGHNT and CDR2 is YYREEE (reference sequence). The CDR3 loop spans 17 amino acids. This CDR3 is CASSQDRGPILNYGYTF. Written as DNA, the CDR3 is TGTGCCAGCAGCCAGGACAGGGGGCCCATACTTAACTATGGCTACACCTTC.

This clone has a single count. The chain employs TRBV7-8 and TRBJ2-3, with D maybe TRBD2 (7 bases). The V gene lost 0 bases and the J gene lost 5 bases, with 9 bases spanning the gap. Germline V lookup: CDR1 SGHVS, CDR2 FQNEAQ. This CDR3 comprises 14 residues. The CDR3: CASSLAGGVDTQYF. CDR3 in DNA: TGTGCCAGCAGCTTAGCAGGGGGGGTAGATACGCAGTATTTT.

J is TRBJ2-1 and V is TRBV5-1; 10 bases are a match to TRBD1. Looked up from germline, CDR1 is SGHRS and CDR2 is YFSETQ. The CDR3 has 16 amino acids. The V gene end was trimmed by 0 bases and the J gene end by 6 bases; junction bases not matched to a gene: 6. DNA of the CDR3: TGCGCCAGCAGCTTGGAAGGGACAGGGGTTAGCAATGAGCAGTTCTTC. Amino acid sequence: CASSLEGTGVSNEQFF. Supplemented by reference TRBV5-1 and TRBJ2-1, the full variable domain reads KAGVTQTPRYLIKTRGQQVTLSCSPISGHRSVSWYQQTPGQGLQFLFEYFSETQRNKGNFPGRFSGRQFSNSRSEMNVSTLELGDSALYLCASSLEGTGVSNEQFFGPGTRLTVL.

V gene TRBV18 combines with J gene TRBJ1-1; D ambiguous. Germline loops: CDR1 KGHSH, CDR2 LQKENI. The CDR3 extends over 14 amino acids. V was pared by 6 bases and J by 5 bases, with 16 bases between. In DNA, the CDR3 is TGTGCCAGCTCTCAGGTCTTCGCTGGGACTGAAGCTTTCTTT. Amino acid sequence: CASSQVFAGTEAFF.